A selection of T cell receptor beta chains follows, all from one sample in a study of T cell repertoires in aging, cancer and after chemotherapy. TCRdb re-called the multiplex PCR reads with MiXCR, one entry per CDR3 protein. In the table there are several thousand distinct CDR3 sequences, about 35% of which are singletons. Sequencing input: blood. The receptors were sampled from a human donor with a solid tumor. Each CDR3 is given with its conserved first and last residue. Each record gives: V gene, J gene, D gene, CDR3 protein. The D gene is left open where the match is weak.

>TRBV5-6|TRBJ1-3|-
CASSLIISGNTIYF
>TRBV5-6|TRBJ2-2|TRBD2
CASSLASSLAGYSGELFF
>TRBV27|TRBJ2-3|TRBD2
CASSFSGGAWDTQYF
>TRBV27|TRBJ2-3|TRBD2
CASSLTSGWPDTQYF
>TRBV27|TRBJ2-7|TRBD1
CASSIQGSSYEQYF
>TRBV18|TRBJ2-2|-
CATRPGTEPGGELFF
>TRBV5-1|TRBJ1-2|-
CASSLAGGRGYTF
>TRBV12-3/TRBV12-4|TRBJ2-7|TRBD2
CASSLGSGRARYEQYF
>TRBV5-6|TRBJ1-2|TRBD1
CASSPLDRTDNYGYTF
>TRBV7-9|TRBJ2-1|-
CASSFMNNEQFF
>TRBV13|TRBJ2-6|-
CASSLRGSGANVLTF
>TRBV12-3/TRBV12-4|TRBJ1-2|TRBD1
CASSLSRRGQNYGYTF
>TRBV5-4|TRBJ1-1|-
CASSLGGNTEAFF
>TRBV6-5|TRBJ2-7|TRBD1
CASSFGQGGLEQYF
>TRBV6-2/TRBV6-3|TRBJ1-5|TRBD1
CASNKQGLSQPQHF
>TRBV6-5|TRBJ2-1|-
CASSYSSTGELF
>TRBV6-2/TRBV6-3|TRBJ2-3|TRBD2
CASLREGGTDTQYF
>TRBV7-2|TRBJ1-4|TRBD1
CASSSDRGTNEKLFF
>TRBV7-6|TRBJ2-3|TRBD2
CASSSARTGGGYTQYF
>TRBV5-6|TRBJ1-2|TRBD1
CASSWDRERMGYTF
>TRBV5-6|TRBJ1-2|-
CASSSTDIREIYGYTF
>TRBV6-5|TRBJ1-4|-
CASSVTGNEKLFF
>TRBV5-1|TRBJ2-7|TRBD1
CASSAYGQGGYEQYF
>TRBV6-5|TRBJ1-3|-
CASSSPGRENTIYF
>TRBV6-5|TRBJ2-3|-
CASRGVGLGTDTQYF
>TRBV27|TRBJ1-1|-
CASSPGPLNTEAFF
>TRBV20-1|TRBJ1-5|-
CSAKQGNQPQHF